The 20 T cell receptor beta chains below all came from one sample that was sequenced in a study of control samples from healthy donors and cancer patients. The repertoire was sequenced with immunoSEQ multiplex PCR; TCRdb's copy has only in-frame clones and lacks some. The repertoire consists of roughly 43,000 clones, with roughly 86% occurring once and the leading ten covering approximately 10%. Sequencing was done on a sample of PBMCs. The receptors were gathered from a woman in her fifties or sixties with lung cancer.

This sequence joins TRBV9 and TRBJ1-3; D is unresolved. The CDR3 is made up of 14 amino acids. V was shortened by 2 bases and J by 4 bases, with 10 bases between the two germline ends. The germline V gene encodes CDR1 SGDLS and CDR2 YYNGEE. CDR3 nucleotides: TGTGCCAGCAGCGTTACCGCTTTGGGAAACACCATATATTTT. Translated: CASSVTALGNTIYF.

This clone has only one observation. The rearrangement links TRBV5-4 to TRBJ2-7, with D uncertain. The V gene lost 5 bases and the J gene lost 7 bases, with 19 bases spanning the gap. Germline lookup yields CDR1 SGHNT and CDR2 YYREEE (reference sequence). The CDR3 covers 14 residues. CDR3: CASSNNGAAWEQYF. CDR3 nucleotide sequence: TGTGCCAGCAGTAATAATGGAGCAGCATGGGAGCAGTACTTC.

The V gene is TRBV2, the J gene TRBJ1-2, with D tentatively TRBD1 (5 bases). This CDR3 has 16 residues. With 8 bases removed from V and 1 base from J, the gap between germline ends came to 20 bases. CDR1 is SNHLY, CDR2 FYNNEI, per germline. CDR3 sequence (DNA): TGTGCCAGCCCAAGTACGGGGCCGGACTTTAACTATGGCTACACCTTC. Its protein product is CASPSTGPDFNYGYTF.

The chain links TRBV16 to TRBJ2-2, with D uncertain. Germline V gene sequence: CDR1 KGHSY, CDR2 FQNENV. The V end was cut by 0 bases, the J end by 7 bases, with 6 bases between. This CDR3 has 13 residues. The CDR3, as DNA: TGTGCCAGCAGCCAATCGCTAGGCGGGGAGCTGTTTTTT. It translates to CASSQSLGGELFF.

This chain uses TRBV30 with TRBJ2-3; D gene unclear. The CDR3 is made up of 14 amino acids. Trimming took off 2 bases at V and 0 bases at J, with 9 bases between the two ends. The V gene's germline CDR1 is GTSNPN and CDR2 SVGIG (reference sequence). The CDR3 reads CAWSTGRSTDTQYF. CDR3 nucleotide sequence: TGTGCCTGGAGTACGGGTCGGAGCACAGATACGCAGTATTTT.

This sequence joins TRBV6-6 and TRBJ2-7; unclear D gene. The CDR3 spans 16 residues. Germline assignment: CDR1 MNHNY and CDR2 SVGAGI (reference sequence). Trimming left V 5 bases short and J 1 base short, with 18 bases between. DNA for the CDR3: TGTGCCAGCAGTACCTCGTACTCCGCGAAGTCCTACGAGCAGTACTTC. It encodes CASSTSYSAKSYEQYF.

As DNA, the CDR3 is TGTGCCAGCAGCCAAGCTAGGGGTCGCTCGGTGAGAGAGACCCAGTACTTC. Protein product: CASSQARGRSVRETQYF. The rearrangement uses TRBV3-1 (or the pseudogene TRBV3-2) and TRBJ2-5, with a weak D call TRBD1 (5 bases). The V and J ends lost 1 base and 4 bases respectively, with 19 bases between them. The CDR3 extends over 17 amino acids. Germline V lookup: CDR1 LGHDT, CDR2 YNNKEL (reference sequence).

The rearrangement uses TRBV7-9 and TRBJ2-7, with 10 positions matching TRBD1. This CDR3 is built from 16 residues. Germline CDR1 is SEHNR and CDR2 is FQNEAQ (reference sequence). Trimming took 0 bases from V and 4 from J; bases not matched to a gene: 6. Written as DNA, the CDR3 is TGTGCCAGCAGCTTAGCGACCGGGACAGGGGCTTACGAGCAGTACTTC. This translates into CASSLATGTGAYEQYF.

This clone was observed once. The V and J genes are TRBV28 and TRBJ1-3; maybe TRBD1 (6 bases). This CDR3 contains 15 residues. Germline CDR1 and CDR2: MDHEN and SYDVKM. V was trimmed by 4 bases and J by 2 bases, leaving 12 bases between them. The CDR3 region is CASSSGGPPGNTIYF. CDR3 DNA: TGTGCCAGCAGTTCTGGGGGCCCACCTGGAAACACCATATATTTT. Together with reference TRBV28 and TRBJ1-3, the CDR3 gives the full variable domain: DVKVTQSSRYLVKRTGEKVFLECVQDMDHENMFWYRQDPGLGLRLIYFSYDVKMKEKGDIPEGYSVSREKKERFSLILESASTNQTSMYLCASSSGGPPGNTIYFGEGSWLTVV.

The chain couples TRBV14 to TRBJ1-2; D gene unclear. V was trimmed by 4 bases and J by 6 bases, leaving 18 bases between them. Germline V gene sequence: CDR1 SGHDN, CDR2 FVKESK. The CDR3 sequence is 15 residues long. The CDR3 region is CASSLERTGSHGYTF. Written as DNA, the CDR3 is TGTGCCAGCAGCCTCGAACGGACGGGGTCCCATGGCTACACCTTC.

The rearrangement uses TRBV6-1 and TRBJ1-1, with D perhaps TRBD1 (5 bases). The V end lost 0 bases, the J end lost 0 bases, and 14 bases lay between the germline ends. Germline V gives CDR1 MNHNS, CDR2 SASEGT. This CDR3 spans 17 amino acids. The CDR3 nucleotides read TGTGCCAGCAGTGAAGCGCTGTATCAGGGCATGAACACTGAAGCTTTCTTT. It is translated as CASSEALYQGMNTEAFF.

V is TRBV4-3 and J is TRBJ2-7; D gene ambiguous. Germline V gene sequence: CDR1 LGHNA, CDR2 YSLEER. CDR3 size: 15 residues. Trimming cost V 0 bases and J 3 bases, with 12 bases left between them. CDR3 sequence: CASSQDQPAYYEQYF. The CDR3 coding sequence is TGCGCCAGCAGCCAAGACCAACCAGCGTACTACGAGCAGTACTTC.

The chain has TRBV20-1 and TRBJ1-6; D perhaps matches TRBD1 (6 bases). The V gene lost 3 bases and the J gene lost 6 bases, with 12 bases spanning the gap. Germline assignment: CDR1 DFQATT and CDR2 SNEGSKA (reference sequence). The CDR3 has 14 amino acids. DNA for the CDR3: TGCAGTGCTAGTGGGGGGCAGGTTAATTCACCCCTCCACTTT. It encodes CSASGGQVNSPLHF.

The chain links TRBV29-1 to TRBJ2-6; no clear D gene. Germline V gives CDR1 SQVTM, CDR2 ANQGSEA. V was trimmed by 3 bases and J by 3 bases, leaving 6 bases between them. There are 13 residues in the CDR3. This CDR3 is CSVDLIGANVLTF. CDR3 bases: TGCAGCGTTGATTTGATTGGGGCCAACGTCCTGACTTTC.

V usage is TRBV7-9 and J usage is TRBJ1-4; D not resolved. Trimming took off 0 bases at V and 3 bases at J, with 20 bases between the two ends. Germline loops: CDR1 SEHNR, CDR2 FQNEAQ (reference sequence). This CDR3 contains 19 residues. CDR3 sequence reads: CASSLAPWYRSKANEKLFF. CDR3 nucleotides: TGTGCCAGCAGCTTAGCGCCATGGTATCGGAGTAAGGCTAATGAAAAACTGTTTTTT.

CDR3 loop: CASSFSGNQPQHF. For the CDR3, the DNA is TGTGCCAGCAGCTTTTCCGGGAATCAGCCCCAGCATTTT. The chain combines TRBV7-3 with TRBJ1-5; D gene unclear. The CDR3 totals 13 residues. Trimming stripped 3 bases from V and 4 bases from J, with 7 bases between. CDR1 is SGHTA, CDR2 FQGTGA, per germline.

CDR3 nucleotide sequence: TGTGCCAGCAGTTTAATAGGGGCAGATACGCAGTATTTT. Translated, it gives CASSLIGADTQYF. This rearrangement joins TRBV28 to TRBJ2-3, with a tentative D call TRBD1 (5 bases). Germline V lookup: CDR1 MDHEN, CDR2 SYDVKM. The CDR3 is 13 residues long. Trimming left V 2 bases short and J 4 bases short, with 7 bases between.

The genes are TRBV3-1 (or the pseudogene TRBV3-2) and TRBJ2-7; 9 bases match TRBD1. The V gene's germline CDR1 is LGHDT and CDR2 YNNKEL (reference sequence). The CDR3 consists of 15 residues. Unmatched junction bases numbered 2, after V lost 0 bases and J lost 2 bases. The chain's CDR3 is CASSQDRDRAYEQYF. DNA for the CDR3: TGTGCCAGCAGCCAAGACCGGGACAGGGCCTACGAGCAGTACTTC.

The rearrangement joins TRBV4-3 to TRBJ1-2, with D perhaps TRBD1 (5 bases). V was pared by 1 base and J by 4 bases, with 16 bases between. The CDR3 has 16 residues. CDR1 and CDR2 from the germline V gene are LGHNA and YSLEER. DNA of the CDR3: TGCGCCAGCAGCCAAGGTGGCGGGGGGTATAGCTATGGCTACACCTTC. It encodes CASSQGGGGYSYGYTF.

The rearrangement links TRBV19 to TRBJ1-2; no reliable D call. V lost 3 bases, J lost 3 bases, and 11 bases lay in between. This CDR3 has 14 residues. Germline loops: CDR1 LNHDA, CDR2 SQIVND (reference sequence). The CDR3 DNA follows: TGTGCCAGTAGTATGGCCGGGCTGGACTATGGCTACACCTTC. As protein: CASSMAGLDYGYTF.